Below, 12 T cell receptor beta chains from the same sample are listed, as sequenced in a study of T cell repertoires in cytomegalovirus infection. TCRdb itself ran the reads through MiXCR, one entry per CDR3 protein. The table records more than 200,000 distinct CDR3 sequences, roughly 10% of them present only once. The sequenced material came from PBMCs. Receptor source: a human donor in good health (CMV status not recorded). Some clones in this sample may be carry-over from other donors' samples.

This clonotype was picked up many times. V gene TRBV7-6 combines with J gene TRBJ2-7; D is perhaps TRBD1 or TRBD2 (5 bases each). Trimming took 5 bases from V and 3 from J, leaving 17 bases between them. The germline V gene encodes CDR1 SGHVS and CDR2 FNYEAQ. There are 15 residues in the CDR3. CDR3 loop: CASSQGRVSLYEQYF. DNA of the CDR3: TGTGCCAGCAGCCAGGGACGGGTTAGCCTCTACGAGCAGTACTTC.

This clonotype appeared many times. This rearrangement joins TRBV20-1 to TRBJ1-3; TRBD1 matches 9 bases. Germline V gene sequence: CDR1 DFQATT, CDR2 SNEGSKA (reference sequence). The CDR3 contains 12 residues. Losses at the gene ends were 5 bases for V and 8 bases for J; bases not matched to a gene: 4. This CDR3 is CSAVGQGHTIYF. CDR3 coding DNA: TGCAGTGCTGTGGGACAGGGACACACCATATATTTT.

This clonotype has at least ten counts. The chain links TRBV7-2 to TRBJ2-1; D perhaps matches TRBD2 (6 bases). This CDR3 contains 13 residues. The germline gives CDR1 SGHTA, CDR2 FQGNSA. V was shortened by 5 bases and J by 6 bases, with 11 bases between the two germline ends. The CDR3 spells CASSVGTFNEQFF. The CDR3 nucleotides read TGTGCCAGCAGCGTCGGGACTTTCAATGAGCAGTTCTTC.

This clonotype has ten or more counts. The chain combines TRBV7-8 with TRBJ1-3; TRBD1 aligns across 8 bases. Germline values: CDR1 SGHVS, CDR2 FQNEAQ. This CDR3 comprises 16 residues. The V segment lost 3 bases and the J segment 0 bases; nucleotides outside the gene matches: 4. This CDR3 is CASSLTGAVSGNTIYF. Here the CDR3 DNA reads TGTGCCAGCAGCTTGACAGGGGCAGTCTCTGGAAACACCATATATTTT.

In its sample, this clonotype was seen a few times. The J gene is TRBJ2-7, the V gene TRBV6-1; 11 nucleotides line up with TRBD1. Germline V CDR1 and CDR2: MNHNS, SASEGT. The CDR3 runs to 14 residues. Losses at the gene ends were 6 bases for V and 5 bases for J; bases not matched to a gene: 6. The CDR3 region is CASRPPGQGDEQYF. The CDR3 nucleotides read TGTGCCAGCAGGCCCCCGGGACAGGGGGACGAGCAGTACTTC.

This clonotype was recorded many times. The rearrangement joins TRBV7-2 to TRBJ1-4; 8 nucleotides align to TRBD1. There are 16 residues in the CDR3. Trimming removed 5 bases from V and 7 bases from J; junction bases left unmatched: 12. The germline gives CDR1 SGHTA, CDR2 FQGNSA. The CDR3 loop reads CASSRTDRGLSEKLFF. The CDR3 DNA is TGTGCCAGCAGCCGGACCGACAGGGGCCTAAGTGAAAAACTGTTTTTT.

This clonotype was picked up many times. The chain has TRBV27 and TRBJ2-1; D unclear. The germline V and J ends were trimmed by 0 bases and 4 bases, with 7 bases remaining between them. There are 14 residues in the CDR3. The germline gives CDR1 MNHEY, CDR2 SMNVEV (reference sequence). The CDR3 sequence is CASSLSETYNEQFF. The CDR3 DNA is TGTGCCAGCAGTTTATCTGAGACTTACAATGAGCAGTTCTTC.

This clonotype was seen ten or more times. This sequence joins TRBV7-2 and TRBJ2-5; TRBD2 agrees at 8 bases. Looked up from germline, CDR1 is SGHTA and CDR2 is FQGNSA. This CDR3 is built from 18 residues. V shed 4 bases and J 5 bases; nucleotides not matched to a gene: 18. The CDR3 protein is CASSSRRLAGPWGETQYF. The CDR3 bases are TGTGCCAGCAGCTCAAGGAGGCTAGCGGGTCCTTGGGGGGAGACCCAGTACTTC. The entire variable domain, with the rest obtained from reference TRBV7-2 and TRBJ2-5, is as follows: GAGVSQSPSNKVTEKGKDVELRCDPISGHTALYWYRQSLGQGLEFLIYFQGNSAPDKSGLPSDRFSAERTGGSVSTLTIQRTQQEDSAVYLCASSSRRLAGPWGETQYFGPGTRLLVL.

This clonotype was recorded at least ten times. V gene TRBV7-2 combines with J gene TRBJ1-1; possible D gene TRBD1, 6 bases. Trimming took 1 base from V and 1 from J, leaving 13 bases between them. In germline, CDR1 is SGHTA, CDR2 FQGNSA. The CDR3 consists of 16 residues. The chain's CDR3 is CASSLGSPGANTEAFF. DNA of the CDR3: TGTGCCAGCAGCTTAGGGTCTCCGGGGGCGAACACTGAAGCTTTCTTT.

This clonotype occurred many times. This chain joins TRBV7-2 and TRBJ1-6; 7 positions agree with TRBD1. This CDR3 has 16 amino acids. J was trimmed by 5 bases and V by 3 bases; bases with no gene match: 7. CDR1 is SGHTA, CDR2 FQGNSA, per germline. For the CDR3, the DNA is TGTGCCAGCAGCTTGCCCCGGGACAGTGATAATTCACCCCTCCACTTT. Protein sequence: CASSLPRDSDNSPLHF.

The table lists this clonotype with many counts. The chain has TRBV7-8 and TRBJ1-1; TRBD1 is a possible D gene (5 bases). The CDR3 has 14 residues. Looked up from germline, CDR1 is SGHVS and CDR2 is FQNEAQ. With 7 bases removed from V and 4 bases from J, the gap between germline ends came to 16 bases. For the CDR3, the DNA is TGTGCCAGCACCGACGGGGGGTGGACCACTGAAGCTTTCTTT. Its translation is CASTDGGWTTEAFF.

The chain uses TRBV6-1 and TRBJ2-7; 9 bases are a match to TRBD1. The CDR3 covers 16 residues. The V segment lost 8 bases and the J segment 7 bases; nucleotides outside the gene matches: 18. Germline CDR1 reads MNHNS; CDR2 reads SASEGT. The CDR3 DNA reads as TGTGCCAGCGGTAGTCTACCGGGACAGGGACTTGGTGAGCAGTACTTC. As protein: CASGSLPGQGLGEQYF.